The clone carrying this TCR beta chain was seen at least ten times. A junction end diverges from the germline sequence, so it may reflect a read error. The entry originates in a study of glioma-infiltrating T cells. The CDR3 covers 14 residues. Using RNA template, CDR3s of TCR alpha and beta were amplified with iRepertoire arm-PCR. TCRdb independently ran MiXCR on the multiplex PCR reads; one entry per CDR3 protein. The data hold approximately 100,000 distinct CDR3 sequences, with about 30% observed a single time. The source material was glioma tissue, nonneoplastic brain tissue, or PBMCs (not recorded which). V and J are TRBV12-3 or TRBV12-4 and TRBJ1-1; D remains unclear. The receptor was isolated from a human donor with low-grade glioma or glioblastoma, undergoing nonglioma brain surgery, or in good health (not recorded which). The CDR3 sequence is CASSLVGGSTEAFF. The CDR3 DNA is TGCGCCAGCAGCTTGGTAGGAGGAAGCACTGAAGCTTTCTTT.